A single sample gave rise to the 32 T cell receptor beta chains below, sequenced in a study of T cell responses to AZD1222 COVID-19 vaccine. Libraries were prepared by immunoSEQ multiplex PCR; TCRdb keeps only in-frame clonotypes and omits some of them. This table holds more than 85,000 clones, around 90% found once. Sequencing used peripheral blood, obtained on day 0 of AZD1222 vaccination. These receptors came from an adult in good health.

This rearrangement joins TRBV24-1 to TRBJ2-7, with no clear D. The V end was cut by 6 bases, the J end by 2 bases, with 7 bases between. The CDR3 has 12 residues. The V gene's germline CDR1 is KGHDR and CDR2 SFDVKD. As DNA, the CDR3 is TGTGCCACCAGTTCTGGGACCTACGAGCAGTACTTC. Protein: CATSSGTYEQYF.

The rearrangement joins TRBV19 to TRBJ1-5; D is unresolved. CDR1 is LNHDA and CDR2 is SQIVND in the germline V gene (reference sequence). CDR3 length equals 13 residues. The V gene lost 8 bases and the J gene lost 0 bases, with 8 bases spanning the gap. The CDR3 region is CASHYSSNQPQHF. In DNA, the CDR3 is TGTGCCAGTCACTATAGTAGCAATCAGCCCCAGCATTTT.

The CDR3 DNA sequence: TGCGCCAGCAGTCAATGGGGGACAGGGGGCGCAGAGACCCAGTACTTC. Translated: CASSQWGTGGAETQYF. The rearrangement uses TRBV23-1 and TRBJ2-5; 12 bases align to TRBD1. TRBV23-1 qualifies as an ORF whose function is uncertain. This CDR3 comprises 16 residues. The J segment lost 4 bases and the V segment lost 1 base, leaving 4 bases of the junction unmatched.

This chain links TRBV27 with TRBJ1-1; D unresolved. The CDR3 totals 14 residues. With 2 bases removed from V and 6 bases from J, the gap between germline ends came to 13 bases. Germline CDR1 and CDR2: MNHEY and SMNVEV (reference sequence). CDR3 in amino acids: CASSLTGRFPEAFF. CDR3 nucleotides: TGTGCCAGCAGTTTAACTGGTCGGTTCCCTGAAGCTTTCTTT.

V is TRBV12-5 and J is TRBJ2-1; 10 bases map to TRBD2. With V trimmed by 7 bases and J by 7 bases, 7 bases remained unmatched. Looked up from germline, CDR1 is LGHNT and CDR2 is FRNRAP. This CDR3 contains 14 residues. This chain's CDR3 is CASAIGLAVNEQFF. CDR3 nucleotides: TGTGCTAGTGCGATTGGACTAGCGGTAAATGAGCAGTTCTTC.

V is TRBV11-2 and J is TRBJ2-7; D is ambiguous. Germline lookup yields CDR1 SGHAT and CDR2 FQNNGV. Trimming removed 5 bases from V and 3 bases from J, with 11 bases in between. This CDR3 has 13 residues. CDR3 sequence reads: CASSLLDGYEQYF. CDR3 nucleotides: TGTGCCAGCAGCCTACTGGACGGCTACGAGCAGTACTTC.

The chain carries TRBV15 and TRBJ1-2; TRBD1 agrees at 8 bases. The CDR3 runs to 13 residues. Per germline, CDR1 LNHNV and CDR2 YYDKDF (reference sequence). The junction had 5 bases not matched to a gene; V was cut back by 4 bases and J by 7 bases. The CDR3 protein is CATSKDREGGYTF. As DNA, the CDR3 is TGTGCCACCAGCAAGGACAGGGAGGGTGGCTACACCTTC. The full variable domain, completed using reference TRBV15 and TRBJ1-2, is DAMVIQNPRYQVTQFGKPVTLSCSQTLNHNVMYWYQQKSSQAPKLLFHYYDKDFNNEADTPDNFQSRRPNTSFCFLDIRSPGLGDTAMYLCATSKDREGGYTFGSGTRLTVV.

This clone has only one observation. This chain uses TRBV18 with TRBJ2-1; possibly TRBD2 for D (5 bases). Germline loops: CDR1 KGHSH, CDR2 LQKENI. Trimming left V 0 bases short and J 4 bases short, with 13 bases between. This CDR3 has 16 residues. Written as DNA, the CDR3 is TGTGCCAGCTCACCACCGGGGAGAAATTCATACAATGAGCAGTTCTTC. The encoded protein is CASSPPGRNSYNEQFF.

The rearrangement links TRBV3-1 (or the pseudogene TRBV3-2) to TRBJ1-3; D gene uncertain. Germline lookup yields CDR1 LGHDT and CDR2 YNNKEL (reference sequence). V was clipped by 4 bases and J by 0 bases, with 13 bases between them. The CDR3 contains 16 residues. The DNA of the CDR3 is TGTGCCAGCAGCCCCAACATAAGGGTCTCTGGAAACACCATATATTTT. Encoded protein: CASSPNIRVSGNTIYF.

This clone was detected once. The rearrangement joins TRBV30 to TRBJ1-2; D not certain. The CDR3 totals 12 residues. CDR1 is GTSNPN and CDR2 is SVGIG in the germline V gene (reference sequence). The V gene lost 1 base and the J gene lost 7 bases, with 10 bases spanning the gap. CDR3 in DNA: TGTGCCTGGAGTGCCCTTATGGCTGGCTACACCTTC. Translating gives CAWSALMAGYTF.

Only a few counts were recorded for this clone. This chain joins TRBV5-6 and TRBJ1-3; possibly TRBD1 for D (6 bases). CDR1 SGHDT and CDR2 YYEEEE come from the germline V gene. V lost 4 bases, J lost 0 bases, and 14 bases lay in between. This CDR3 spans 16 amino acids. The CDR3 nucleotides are TGTGCCAGCAGCCCCCGGGGGCGAGGCTCTGGAAACACCATATATTTT. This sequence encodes CASSPRGRGSGNTIYF. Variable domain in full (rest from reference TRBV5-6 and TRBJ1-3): DAGVTQSPTHLIKTRGQQVTLRCSPKSGHDTVSWYQQALGQGPQFIFQYYEEEERQRGNFPDRFSGHQFPNYSSELNVNALLLGDSALYLCASSPRGRGSGNTIYFGEGSWLTVV.

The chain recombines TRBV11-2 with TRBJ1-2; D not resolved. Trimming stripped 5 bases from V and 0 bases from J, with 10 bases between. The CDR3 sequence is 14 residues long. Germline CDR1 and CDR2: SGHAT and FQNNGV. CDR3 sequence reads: CASSPIGANYGYTF. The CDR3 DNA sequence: TGTGCCAGCAGCCCGATCGGGGCTAACTATGGCTACACCTTC.

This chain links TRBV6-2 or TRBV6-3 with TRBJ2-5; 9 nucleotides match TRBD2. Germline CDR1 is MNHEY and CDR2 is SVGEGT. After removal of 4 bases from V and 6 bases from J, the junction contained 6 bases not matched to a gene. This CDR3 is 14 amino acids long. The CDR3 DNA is TGTGCCAGCAGTTTGTGGACTAGCGCCCAGACCCAGTACTTC. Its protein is CASSLWTSAQTQYF.

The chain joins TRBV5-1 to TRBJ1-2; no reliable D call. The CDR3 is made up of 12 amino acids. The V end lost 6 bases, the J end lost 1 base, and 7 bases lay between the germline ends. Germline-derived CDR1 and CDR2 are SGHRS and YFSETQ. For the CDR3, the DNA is TGCGCCAGCAAGGAGGGTAACTATGGCTACACCTTC. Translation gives CASKEGNYGYTF.

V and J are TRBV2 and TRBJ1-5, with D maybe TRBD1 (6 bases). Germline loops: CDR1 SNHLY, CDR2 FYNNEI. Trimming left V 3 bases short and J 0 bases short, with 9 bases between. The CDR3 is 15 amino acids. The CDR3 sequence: CASSDGTSSNQPQHF. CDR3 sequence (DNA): TGTGCCAGCAGTGACGGGACAAGTAGCAATCAGCCCCAGCATTTT.

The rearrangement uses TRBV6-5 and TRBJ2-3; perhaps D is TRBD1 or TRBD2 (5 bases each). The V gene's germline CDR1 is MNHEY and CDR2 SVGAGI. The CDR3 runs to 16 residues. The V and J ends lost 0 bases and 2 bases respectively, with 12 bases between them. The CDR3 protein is CASSYSQGPITDTQYF. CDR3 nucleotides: TGTGCCAGCAGTTACTCCCAGGGACCCATCACAGATACGCAGTATTTT.

CDR3 bases: TGTGCCAGCAGCCAAGATTGGGGACGGAACTATGGCTACACCTTC. Translating it yields CASSQDWGRNYGYTF. V gene TRBV14 combines with J gene TRBJ1-2; weak D call: TRBD1 (5 bases). Trimming left V 0 bases short and J 2 bases short, with 10 bases between. This CDR3 region has 15 residues. CDR1 and CDR2 from the germline V gene are SGHDN and FVKESK.

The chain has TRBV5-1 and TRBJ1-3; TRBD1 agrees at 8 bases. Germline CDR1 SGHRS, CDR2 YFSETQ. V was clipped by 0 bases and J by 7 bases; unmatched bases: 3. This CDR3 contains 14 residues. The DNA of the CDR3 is TGCGCCAGCAGCTTGGGGACAGGGAGTAACACCATATATTTT. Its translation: CASSLGTGSNTIYF.

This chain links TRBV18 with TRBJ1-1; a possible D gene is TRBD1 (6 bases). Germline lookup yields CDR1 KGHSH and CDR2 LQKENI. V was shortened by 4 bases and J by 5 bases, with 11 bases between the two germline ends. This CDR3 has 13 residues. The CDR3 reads CASSLGAGTEAFF. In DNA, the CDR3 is TGTGCCAGCTCACTGGGGGCGGGGACTGAAGCTTTCTTT.

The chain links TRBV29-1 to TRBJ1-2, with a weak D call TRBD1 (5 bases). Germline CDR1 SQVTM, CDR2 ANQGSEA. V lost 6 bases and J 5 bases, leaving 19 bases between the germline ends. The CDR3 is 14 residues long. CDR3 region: CSVPQPGEGYGYTF. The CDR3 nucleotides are TGCAGCGTCCCCCAGCCGGGGGAGGGGTATGGCTACACCTTC.

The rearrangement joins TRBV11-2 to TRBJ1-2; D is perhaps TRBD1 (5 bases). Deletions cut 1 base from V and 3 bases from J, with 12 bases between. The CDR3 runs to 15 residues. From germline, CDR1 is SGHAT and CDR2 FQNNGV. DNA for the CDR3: TGTGCCAGCAGCTTAGGCCTGCGACAGCACTATGGCTACACCTTC. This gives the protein CASSLGLRQHYGYTF.

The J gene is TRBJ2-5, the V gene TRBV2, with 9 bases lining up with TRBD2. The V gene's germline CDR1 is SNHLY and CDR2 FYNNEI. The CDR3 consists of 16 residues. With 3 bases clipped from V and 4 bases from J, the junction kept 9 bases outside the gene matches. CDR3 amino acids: CASSENLAGGRETQYF. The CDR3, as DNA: TGTGCCAGCAGTGAGAATCTTGCGGGGGGGAGAGAGACCCAGTACTTC. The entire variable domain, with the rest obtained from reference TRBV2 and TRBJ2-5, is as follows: EPEVTQTPSHQVTQMGQEVILRCVPISNHLYFYWYRQILGQKVEFLVSFYNNEISEKSEIFDDQFSVERPDGSNFTLKIRSTKLEDSAMYFCASSENLAGGRETQYFGPGTRLLVL.

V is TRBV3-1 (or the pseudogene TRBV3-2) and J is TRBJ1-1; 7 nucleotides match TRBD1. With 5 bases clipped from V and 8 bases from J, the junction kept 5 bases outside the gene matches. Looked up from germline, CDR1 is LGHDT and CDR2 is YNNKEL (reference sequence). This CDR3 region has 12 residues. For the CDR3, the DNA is TGTGCCAGCAGCTATCCGGGACAGGAAGCTTTCTTT. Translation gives CASSYPGQEAFF.

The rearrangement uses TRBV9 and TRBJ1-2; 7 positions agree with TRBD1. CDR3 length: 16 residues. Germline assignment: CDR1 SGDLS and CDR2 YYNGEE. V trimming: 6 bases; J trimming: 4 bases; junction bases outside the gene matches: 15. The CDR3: CASTLEGGQTGYGYTF. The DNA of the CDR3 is TGTGCCAGCACCCTAGAGGGGGGACAGACGGGCTATGGCTACACCTTC.

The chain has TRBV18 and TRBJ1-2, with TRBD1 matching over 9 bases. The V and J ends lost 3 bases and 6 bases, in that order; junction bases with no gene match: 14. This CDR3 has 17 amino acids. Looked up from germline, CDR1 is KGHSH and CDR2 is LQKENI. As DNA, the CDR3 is TGTGCCAGCTCACCGGCGGCGGGACAGGGAGGTAGAAATGGCTACACCTTC. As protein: CASSPAAGQGGRNGYTF.

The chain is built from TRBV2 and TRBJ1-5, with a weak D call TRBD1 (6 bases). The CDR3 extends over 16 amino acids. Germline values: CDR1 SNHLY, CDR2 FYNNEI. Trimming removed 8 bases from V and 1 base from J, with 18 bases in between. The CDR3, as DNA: TGTGCCAGCGGTACAATCGTGGACAGAAGCAATCAGCCCCAGCATTTT. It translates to CASGTIVDRSNQPQHF.

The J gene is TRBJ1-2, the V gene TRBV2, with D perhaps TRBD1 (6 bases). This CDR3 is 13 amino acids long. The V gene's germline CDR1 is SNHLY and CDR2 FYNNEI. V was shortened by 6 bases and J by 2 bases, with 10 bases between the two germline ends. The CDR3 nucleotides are TGTGCCAGCAGGGGGACACAAAACTATGGCTACACCTTC. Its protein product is CASRGTQNYGYTF.

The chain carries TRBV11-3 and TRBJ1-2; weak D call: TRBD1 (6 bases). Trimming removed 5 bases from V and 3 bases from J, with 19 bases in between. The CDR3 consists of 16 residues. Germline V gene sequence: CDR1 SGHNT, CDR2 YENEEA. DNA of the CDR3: TGTGCCAGCAGCCAGAGGGGGGCAGGGGAAGACTATGGCTACACCTTC. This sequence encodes CASSQRGAGEDYGYTF.

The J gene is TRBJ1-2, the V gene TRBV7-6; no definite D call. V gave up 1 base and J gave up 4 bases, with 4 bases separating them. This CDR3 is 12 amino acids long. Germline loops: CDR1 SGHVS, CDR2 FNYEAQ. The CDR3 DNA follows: TGTGCCAGCAGCTTAGGGGGCTATGGCTACACCTTC. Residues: CASSLGGYGYTF.

The chain's CDR3 is CASSLARVETEAFF. CDR3 bases: TGTGCCAGCAGCTTAGCAAGGGTGGAAACTGAAGCTTTCTTT. The rearrangement joins TRBV7-8 to TRBJ1-1; D not resolved. The CDR3 consists of 14 residues. CDR1 and CDR2 (germline): SGHVS, FQNEAQ. V lost 0 bases and J lost 5, with 10 bases in between.

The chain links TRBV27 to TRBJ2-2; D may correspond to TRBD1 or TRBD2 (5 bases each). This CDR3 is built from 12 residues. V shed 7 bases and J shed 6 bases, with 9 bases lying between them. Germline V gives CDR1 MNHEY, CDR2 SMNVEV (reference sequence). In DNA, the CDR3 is TGTGCCAGCAAGGGGACGTCCGGGGAGCTGTTTTTT. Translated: CASKGTSGELFF.

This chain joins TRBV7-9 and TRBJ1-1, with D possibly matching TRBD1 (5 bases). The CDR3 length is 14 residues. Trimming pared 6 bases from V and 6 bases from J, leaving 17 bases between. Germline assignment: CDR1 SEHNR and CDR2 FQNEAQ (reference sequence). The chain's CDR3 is CASRTPGGSAEAFF. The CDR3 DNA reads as TGTGCCAGCAGAACTCCGGGGGGGAGCGCTGAAGCTTTCTTT.